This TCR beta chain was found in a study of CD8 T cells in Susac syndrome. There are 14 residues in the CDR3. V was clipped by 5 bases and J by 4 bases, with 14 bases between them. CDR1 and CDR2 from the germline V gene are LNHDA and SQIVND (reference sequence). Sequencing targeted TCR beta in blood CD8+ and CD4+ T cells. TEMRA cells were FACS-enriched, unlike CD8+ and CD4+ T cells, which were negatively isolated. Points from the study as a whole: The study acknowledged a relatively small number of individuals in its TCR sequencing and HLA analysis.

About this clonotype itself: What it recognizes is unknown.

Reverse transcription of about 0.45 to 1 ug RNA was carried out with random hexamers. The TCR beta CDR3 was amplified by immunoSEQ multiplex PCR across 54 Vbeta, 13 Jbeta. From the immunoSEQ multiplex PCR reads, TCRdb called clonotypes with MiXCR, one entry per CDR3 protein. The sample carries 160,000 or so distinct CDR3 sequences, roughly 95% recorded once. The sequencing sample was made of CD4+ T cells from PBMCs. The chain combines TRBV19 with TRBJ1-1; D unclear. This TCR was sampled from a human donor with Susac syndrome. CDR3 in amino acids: CASSLGPEGTEAFF. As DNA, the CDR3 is TGTGCCAGTAGTTTGGGTCCTGAAGGCACTGAAGCTTTCTTT.